This is a list of T cell receptor beta chains from one sample in a study of T cell responses to AZD1222 COVID-19 vaccine. The repertoire was sequenced with immunoSEQ multiplex PCR; TCRdb's copy has only in-frame clones and lacks some. The sample has about 160,000 clones; around 90% are singletons. The sequenced sample was peripheral blood, obtained 28 days after the second AZD1222 dose. All receptors derive from an adult who received the AZD1222 COVID-19 vaccine. Each CDR3 is given with its conserved first and last residue. D genes are given only for firm matches. Clone size is given for some rows only: seen once, a few or many times, or a class if the clone is expanded.

D: TRBD1
size: few
J: TRBJ1-6
V: TRBV16
DNA: TGTGCCAGCAGCCAATTGGGGACAGAACAGTCACCCCTCCACTTT
CDR3: CASSQLGTEQSPLHF

D: NA
size: NA
J: TRBJ1-2
V: TRBV6-5
DNA: TGTGCCAGCCGGACCCAGGGGACTGGCTACACCTTC
CDR3: CASRTQGTGYTF

D: NA
size: NA
J: TRBJ2-5
V: TRBV6-5
DNA: TGTGCCACTTCAGACTTGGGGGCGACTAAAGAGACCCAGTACTTC
CDR3: CATSDLGATKETQYF

D: NA
size: NA
J: TRBJ1-2
V: TRBV7-8
DNA: TGTGCCAGCAGCTTAGCTTCCCTCTATGGCTACACCTTC
CDR3: CASSLASLYGYTF

D: NA
size: NA
J: TRBJ1-1
V: TRBV3-1/TRBV3-2
DNA: TGTGCCAGCAGCCAAGGGGGAGCGAACACTGAAGCTTTCTTT
CDR3: CASSQGGANTEAFF

D: NA
size: NA
J: TRBJ1-1
V: TRBV7-9
DNA: TGTGCCAGCAGCGACCAGAACACTGAAGCTTTCTTT
CDR3: CASSDQNTEAFF

D: TRBD2
size: NA
J: TRBJ2-3
V: TRBV3-1/TRBV3-2
DNA: TGTGCCAGCAGCCAAGTTTTTAGTTGGGCGGGGGGGCAGAGAGATACGCAGTATTTT
CDR3: CASSQVFSWAGGQRDTQYF

D: NA
size: NA
J: TRBJ1-1
V: TRBV14
DNA: TGTGCCAGCAGCCAAAACACTGAAGCTTTCTTT
CDR3: CASSQNTEAFF

D: NA
size: NA
J: TRBJ1-3
V: TRBV12-3/TRBV12-4
DNA: TGTGCCAGCGACAGCCTCTCTGGAAACACCATATATTTT
CDR3: CASDSLSGNTIYF

D: NA
size: NA
J: TRBJ1-2
V: TRBV6-6
DNA: TGTGCCAGCAGTCCACTGGTGGTCGATGGCTACACCTTC
CDR3: CASSPLVVDGYTF